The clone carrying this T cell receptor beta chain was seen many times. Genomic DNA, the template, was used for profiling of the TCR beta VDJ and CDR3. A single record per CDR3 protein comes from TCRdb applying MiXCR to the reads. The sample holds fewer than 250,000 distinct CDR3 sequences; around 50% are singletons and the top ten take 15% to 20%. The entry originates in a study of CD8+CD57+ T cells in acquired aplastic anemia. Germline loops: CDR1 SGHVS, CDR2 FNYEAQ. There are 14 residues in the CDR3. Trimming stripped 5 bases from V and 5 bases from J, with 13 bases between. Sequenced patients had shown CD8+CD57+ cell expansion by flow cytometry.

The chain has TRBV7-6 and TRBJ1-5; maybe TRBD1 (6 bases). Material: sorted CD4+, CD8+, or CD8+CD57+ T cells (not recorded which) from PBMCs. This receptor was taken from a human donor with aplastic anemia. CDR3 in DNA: TGTGCCAGCAGCCCCAAAGGGGGGGATCAGCCCCAGCATTTT. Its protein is CASSPKGGDQPQHF. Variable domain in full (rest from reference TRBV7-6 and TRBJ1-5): GAGVSQSPRYKVTKRGQDVALRCDPISGHVSLYWYRQALGQGPEFLTYFNYEAQQDKSGLPNDRFSAERPEGSISTLTIQRTEQRDSAMYRCASSPKGGDQPQHFGDGTRLSIL.